Described below is a single T cell receptor (beta chain) sequence and its context. This entry is derived from a study of control samples from healthy donors and cancer patients. Per the germline V gene, CDR1 is DFQATT and CDR2 is SNEGSKA (reference sequence). The V gene lost 4 bases and the J gene lost 9 bases, with 10 bases spanning the gap. The CDR3 runs to 11 residues. TCRdb's copy holds only in-frame clones and misses some; the assay was immunoSEQ multiplex PCR. The profile shows over 150,000 clones, about 91% of them singletons. This sequence was found in a woman between 40 and 50 years old in good health. The chain is built from TRBV20-1 and TRBJ1-5; D perhaps matches TRBD1 (6 bases). What was sequenced was blood. CDR3 coding DNA: TGCAGTGCTATCAGGGGCTGGCCCCAGCATTTT. This sequence encodes CSAIRGWPQHF.